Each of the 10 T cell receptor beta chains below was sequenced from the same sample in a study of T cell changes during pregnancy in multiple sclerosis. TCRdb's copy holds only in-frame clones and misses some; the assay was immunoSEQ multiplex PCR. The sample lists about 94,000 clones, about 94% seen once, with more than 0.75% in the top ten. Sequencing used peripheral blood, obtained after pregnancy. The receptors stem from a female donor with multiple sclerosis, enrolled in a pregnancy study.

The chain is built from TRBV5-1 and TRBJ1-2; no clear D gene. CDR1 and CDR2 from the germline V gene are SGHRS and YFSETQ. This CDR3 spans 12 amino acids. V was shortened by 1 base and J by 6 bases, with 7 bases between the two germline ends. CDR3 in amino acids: CASSLRGDGYTF. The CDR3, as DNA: TGCGCCAGCAGCTTGCGCGGAGATGGCTACACCTTC.

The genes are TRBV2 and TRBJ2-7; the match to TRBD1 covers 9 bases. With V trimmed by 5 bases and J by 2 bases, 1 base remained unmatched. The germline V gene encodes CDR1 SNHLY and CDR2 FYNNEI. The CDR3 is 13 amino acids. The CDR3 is CASSRQGAYEQYF. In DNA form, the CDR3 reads TGTGCCAGCAGTAGACAGGGGGCCTACGAGCAGTACTTC.

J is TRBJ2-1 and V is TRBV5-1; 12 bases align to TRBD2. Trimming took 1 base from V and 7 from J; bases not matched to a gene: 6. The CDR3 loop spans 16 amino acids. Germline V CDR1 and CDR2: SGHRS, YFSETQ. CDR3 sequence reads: CASSLYGTSGSNEQFF. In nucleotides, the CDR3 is TGCGCCAGCAGCTTGTACGGGACTAGCGGGTCGAATGAGCAGTTCTTC.

The CDR3 loop reads CASSIEGDGSFPQHF. CDR3 DNA sequence: TGTGCCAGTAGTATAGAGGGGGACGGGAGTTTTCCCCAGCATTTT. The gene calls are TRBV19 and TRBJ1-5, with D tentatively TRBD1 (5 bases). This CDR3 has 15 amino acids. V was trimmed by 0 bases and J by 10 bases, leaving 16 bases between them. CDR1 and CDR2 from the germline V gene are LNHDA and SQIVND (reference sequence).

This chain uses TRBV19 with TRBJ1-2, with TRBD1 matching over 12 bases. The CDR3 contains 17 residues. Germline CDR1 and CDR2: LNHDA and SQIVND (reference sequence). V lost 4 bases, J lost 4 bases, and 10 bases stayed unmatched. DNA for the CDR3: TGTGCCAGTAGTAACCCTGGGACAGGGGGCTTGCGCTATGGCTACACCTTC. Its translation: CASSNPGTGGLRYGYTF. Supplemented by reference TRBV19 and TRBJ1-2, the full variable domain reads DGGITQSPKYLFRKEGQNVTLSCEQNLNHDAMYWYRQDPGQGLRLIYYSQIVNDFQKGDIAEGYSVSREKKESFPLTVTSAQKNPTAFYLCASSNPGTGGLRYGYTFGSGTRLTVV.

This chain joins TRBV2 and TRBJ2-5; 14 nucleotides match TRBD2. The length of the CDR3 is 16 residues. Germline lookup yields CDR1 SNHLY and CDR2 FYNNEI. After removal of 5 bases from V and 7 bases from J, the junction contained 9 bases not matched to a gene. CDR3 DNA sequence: TGTGCCAGCAGTACAATGGGACTAGCGGGAGCTGTGACCCAGTACTTC. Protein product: CASSTMGLAGAVTQYF.

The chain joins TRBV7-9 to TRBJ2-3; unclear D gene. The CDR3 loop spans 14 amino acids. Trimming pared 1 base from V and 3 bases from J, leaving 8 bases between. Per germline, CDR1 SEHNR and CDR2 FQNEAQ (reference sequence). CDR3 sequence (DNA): TGTGCCAGCAGCTTAGGGGCAGCTACAGATACGCAGTATTTT. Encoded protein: CASSLGAATDTQYF.

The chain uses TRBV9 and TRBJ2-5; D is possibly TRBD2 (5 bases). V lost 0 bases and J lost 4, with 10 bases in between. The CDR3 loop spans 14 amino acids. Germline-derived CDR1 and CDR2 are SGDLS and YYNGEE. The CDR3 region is CASSVESLAETQYF. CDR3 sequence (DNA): TGTGCCAGCAGCGTAGAGAGTCTAGCAGAGACCCAGTACTTC.

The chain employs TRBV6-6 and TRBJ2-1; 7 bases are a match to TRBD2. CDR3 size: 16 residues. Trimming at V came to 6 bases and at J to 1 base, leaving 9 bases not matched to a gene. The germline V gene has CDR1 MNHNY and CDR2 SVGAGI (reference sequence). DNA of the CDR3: TGTGCCAGCAGACGACCTTCTAGCGGATCCTACAATGAGCAGTTCTTC. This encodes CASRRPSSGSYNEQFF.

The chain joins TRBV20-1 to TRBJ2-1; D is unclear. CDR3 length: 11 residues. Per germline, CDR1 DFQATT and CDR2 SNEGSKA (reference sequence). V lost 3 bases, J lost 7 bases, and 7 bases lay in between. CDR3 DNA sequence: TGCAGTGCTAGTGTCAGGAATGAGCAGTTCTTC. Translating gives CSASVRNEQFF.